This TCR beta chain was found in a study of PD-1 blockade in classical Hodgkin lymphoma. This clone was detected only once. The CDR3 consists of 8 residues. Germline CDR1 is MNHEY and CDR2 is SMNVEV (reference sequence). Trimming left V 5 bases short and J 12 bases short, with 2 bases between. Clones were sequenced by immunoSEQ multiplex PCR, and TCRdb holds only the in-frame ones, with some missing. The sample includes about 34,000 clones, around 80% of them seen just once. Each patient relapsed following autologous stem cell transplantation, and prior brentuximab vedotin exposure differed. This receptor was taken from a human donor with classical Hodgkin lymphoma. The chain couples TRBV27 to TRBJ1-5; no firm D call. The specimen was peripheral blood mononuclear cells (PBMCs), collected before the second cycle of nivolumab. CDR3 amino acids: CASSLQHF. CDR3 sequence (DNA): TGTGCCAGCAGTCTCCAGCATTTT.